Below are 3 T cell receptor beta chains sequenced from a single sample in a study of T cell responses to AZD1222 COVID-19 vaccine. Profiled with immunoSEQ multiplex PCR; TCRdb holds only in-frame clones, not every one. Among 150,000 to 180,000 clones listed, 80% to 90% were seen once. The sample here was peripheral blood, taken on day 0 of MenACWY control vaccination. These TCRs come from an adult in good health.

The chain combines TRBV19 with TRBJ1-6; 7 bases map to TRBD1. The CDR3 sequence is 15 residues long. The germline gives CDR1 LNHDA, CDR2 SQIVND (reference sequence). Unmatched junction bases numbered 5, after V lost 2 bases and J lost 7 bases. The CDR3 loop reads CASSISGTVNSPLHF. CDR3 DNA sequence: TGTGCCAGTAGTATAAGCGGGACAGTGAATTCACCCCTCCACTTT.

This clone was recorded a few times. The chain joins TRBV19 to TRBJ1-5; tentatively, D is TRBD1 (5 bases). The germline V gene encodes CDR1 LNHDA and CDR2 SQIVND (reference sequence). The CDR3 contains 13 residues. Trimming took 11 bases from V and 2 from J, leaving 13 bases between them. CDR3 amino acids: CAVQGRGNQPQHF. In nucleotides, the CDR3 is TGTGCCGTGCAGGGCCGGGGCAATCAGCCCCAGCATTTT.

The J gene is TRBJ2-4, the V gene TRBV5-1; no clear D gene. CDR3 length equals 13 residues. Trimming removed 5 bases at V and 0 bases at J, with 6 bases between. CDR1 is SGHRS and CDR2 is YFSETQ in the germline V gene. The CDR3 DNA sequence: TGCGCCAGCAGTTCCCTAGCCAAAAACATTCAGTACTTC. It codes for CASSSLAKNIQYF.